Included here is one T cell receptor (beta chain) sequence, with context. Its antigen is undetermined. With 60 Vbeta and 13 Jbeta primers, the PCR was carried out. Libraries were prepared by immunoSEQ multiplex PCR; TCRdb keeps only in-frame clonotypes and omits some of them. Of 90,000 or so clones listed, 65% to 80% are singletons. The germline V gene encodes CDR1 SGHTA and CDR2 FQGNSA. The CDR3 is 13 amino acids. V was cut by 1 base and J by 5 bases, with 6 bases left in between. The data were taken from a study of cytomegalovirus exposure and HLA in healthy donors. Study at large: Samples from HLA-typed donors yielded about 85 million unique TCRs in an early data release. General study points: Most TCR sequences showed up rarely, but some public TCRs showed up in many donors. Analyzed later, most CMV-associated TCR beta chains appeared HLA-restricted.

What was sequenced was PBMCs. The chain combines TRBV7-2 with TRBJ2-1, with D tentatively TRBD1 (5 bases). The sequence derives from a man aged 25 to 45 in good health and CMV-seropositive. In nucleotides, the CDR3 is TGTGCCAGCAGCTTAGTGACAGACAATGAGCAGTTCTTC. It codes for CASSLVTDNEQFF.